This T cell receptor (beta chain) was profiled in a study of response to subunit inactivated influenza vaccine. Study conclusions and caveats: Each seasonal influenza vaccination recruits few new T cells, the authors suggested.

Germline V gene sequence: CDR1 LNHNV, CDR2 YYDKDF (reference sequence). V was trimmed by 5 bases and J by 2 bases, leaving 13 bases between them. This CDR3 contains 15 residues. TCRdb processed the RT-PCR reads anew with MiXCR; each CDR3 protein has one entry. This sample yields 500,000 to 550,000 distinct CDR3 sequences, of which about 8% are seen a single time; roughly 13% belongs to the top ten. This clonotype has ten or more counts. Its antigen is currently unknown. Sequences were derived from PBMCs from blood, sampled about 23 months after vaccination. This chain joins TRBV15 and TRBJ1-5; no clear D gene. The clonotype was recovered from a man aged 50-75 years who received an inactivated influenza vaccine. The CDR3 region is CATSPPAGGNQPQHF. The CDR3 DNA sequence: TGTGCCACCAGCCCTCCGGCGGGTGGCAATCAGCCCCAGCATTTT.